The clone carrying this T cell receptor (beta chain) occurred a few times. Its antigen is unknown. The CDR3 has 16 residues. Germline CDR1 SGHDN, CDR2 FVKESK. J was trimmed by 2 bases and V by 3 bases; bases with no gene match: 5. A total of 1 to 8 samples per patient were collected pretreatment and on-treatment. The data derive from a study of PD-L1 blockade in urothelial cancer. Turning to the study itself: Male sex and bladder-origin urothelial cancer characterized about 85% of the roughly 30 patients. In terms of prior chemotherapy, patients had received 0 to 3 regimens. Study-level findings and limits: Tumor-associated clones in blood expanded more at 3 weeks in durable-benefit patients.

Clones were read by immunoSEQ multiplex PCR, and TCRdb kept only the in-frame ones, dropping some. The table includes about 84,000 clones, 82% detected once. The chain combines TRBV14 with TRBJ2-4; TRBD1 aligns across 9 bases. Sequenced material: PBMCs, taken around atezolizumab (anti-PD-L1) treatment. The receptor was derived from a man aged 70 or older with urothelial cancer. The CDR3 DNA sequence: TGTGCCAGCAGCCAGGACAGGGGATTTTCCAAAAACATTCAGTACTTC. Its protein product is CASSQDRGFSKNIQYF.